The TCR beta chain under discussion was sequenced for a study of beta chain features in type 1 diabetes. General observations from the study: TCRB CDR3s were moderately but significantly shorter in Type 1 diabetes patients in all four CD4+ subsets.

All of the isolated RNA was reverse transcribed, so expressed TCRB transcripts were sequenced. Profiling relied on immunoSEQ multiplex PCR, and the TCRdb table lists in-frame clones only, not all of them. Counted here are 200,000 to 300,000 clones, 20% occurring once; the ten biggest clones make up roughly 0.028%. This clone turned up a few times. The antigen is not known. Germline CDR1 and CDR2: ENHRY and SYGVKD. The CDR3 runs 14 residues. Trimming stripped 2 bases from V and 5 bases from J, with 12 bases between. The clonotype comes from a woman aged 40 to 49 with type 1 diabetes. The V and J genes are TRBV10-3 and TRBJ2-5; TRBD1 might be the D (6 bases). Sequenced material: naive CD4+ T cells from blood. CDR3: CAISEGRGLETQYF. In DNA form, the CDR3 reads TGTGCCATCAGTGAGGGCAGGGGATTGGAGACCCAGTACTTC.